This T cell receptor (beta chain) was identified in a study of PD-1 blockade in classical Hodgkin lymphoma. Study as a whole: Patients were infused with nivolumab 3 mg/kg every 2 weeks.

All patients relapsed after autologous stem cell transplantation, and brentuximab vedotin exposure varied. Best responses were complete response, partial response or progressive disease. Study outcomes and limitations: Baseline diversity was lower in partial responders and progressors than complete responders. It was CD4+ TCR diversity, not CD8+, that rose significantly by C4D1.

Sequencing used immunoSEQ multiplex PCR; TCRdb keeps in-frame clones, though not all of them. The table shows around 99,000 clones, with roughly 79% occurring only once. Details on this clone: Its antigen is unknown.

V was shortened by 2 bases and J by 4 bases, with 15 bases between the two germline ends. This CDR3 contains 15 residues. Per the germline V gene, CDR1 is SGHVS and CDR2 is FNYEAQ. The source is a human donor with classical Hodgkin lymphoma. The chain employs TRBV7-6 and TRBJ2-7, with D perhaps TRBD2 (6 bases). The sample in question was peripheral blood mononuclear cells (PBMCs), obtained before the second cycle of nivolumab. The CDR3 sequence: CASSLREAGGYEQYF. The CDR3 DNA is TGTGCCAGCAGCTTAAGAGAAGCGGGTGGTTACGAGCAGTACTTC. The variable domain in full, completed from reference TRBV7-6 and TRBJ2-7, reads GAGVSQSPRYKVTKRGQDVALRCDPISGHVSLYWYRQALGQGPEFLTYFNYEAQQDKSGLPNDRFSAERPEGSISTLTIQRTEQRDSAMYRCASSLREAGGYEQYFGPGTRLTVT.